The T cell receptor (beta chain) under discussion was sequenced for a study of cytomegalovirus exposure and HLA in healthy donors. Study at large: In an early release, HLA-typed donors contributed 77 million or so unique TCR sequences.

Germline values: CDR1 SGHDT, CDR2 YYEEEE. V was clipped by 4 bases and J by 0 bases; unmatched bases: 4. The CDR3 is 15 residues long. It was with 60 Vbeta and 13 Jbeta primers that the PCR ran. Produced via immunoSEQ multiplex PCR; TCRdb's table is partial and in-frame only. The table records roughly 100,000 clones, about two thirds of them present only once. This TCR was recovered from a female donor in good health and CMV-seronegative. Input material: PBMCs. The rearrangement uses TRBV5-6 and TRBJ2-3; TRBD1 matches at 8 bases. CDR3 residues: CASSPDRVSTDTQYF. The CDR3 bases are TGTGCCAGCAGCCCGGACAGGGTGAGCACAGATACGCAGTATTTT. Full variable domain (missing parts from reference TRBV5-6 and TRBJ2-3): DAGVTQSPTHLIKTRGQQVTLRCSPKSGHDTVSWYQQALGQGPQFIFQYYEEEERQRGNFPDRFSGHQFPNYSSELNVNALLLGDSALYLCASSPDRVSTDTQYFGPGTRLTVL.